Listed below are T cell receptor beta chains from one sample, sequenced in a study of read filtering for tumor transcriptome and immune sequencing. TCRdb re-called the reads through MiXCR, storing one row per CDR3 protein. The table includes 130,000 or so distinct CDR3 sequences, 13% detected once. The sample consisted of a population of CD138-negative cells sorted from bone marrow. These TCRs come from a donor over 35 with multiple myeloma. CDR3s include the opening cysteine and the closing phenylalanine or tryptophan. A D gene is named only where the DNA matches it firmly. A row's size may be missing; if present it is once, few, many or a size class.

d_call	v_call	clone_size	j_call	cdr3_nt	cdr3_aa
TRBD2	TRBV29-1	few	TRBJ2-5	TGCAGCGCCCAGAGCACCGGGACTAGGGTACAAGAGACCCAGTACTTC	CSAQSTGTRVQETQYF
.	TRBV6-2/TRBV6-3	few	TRBJ1-1	TGTGCCAGCAGTTACGGTACCGATCGTCGCACTGAAGCTTTCTTT	CASSYGTDRRTEAFF
.	TRBV29-1	many	TRBJ2-7	TGCAGCGTCCGAGGGGGAGGGGGAAGCTCCTACGAGCAGTACTTC	CSVRGGGGSSYEQYF
TRBD1	TRBV3-1	many	TRBJ2-1	TGTGCCAGCAGCCCGGGACAGAGTGAGCAGTTCTTC	CASSPGQSEQFF
.	TRBV7-2	many	TRBJ1-1	TGTGCCAGCAGCCCAGGGCCGAACACTGAAGCTTTCTTT	CASSPGPNTEAFF
TRBD2	TRBV28	many	TRBJ2-1	TGTGCCAGCAGTCTACGGACTAGCGCGGAATACAATGAGCAGTTCTTC	CASSLRTSAEYNEQFF
TRBD2	TRBV7-9	many	TRBJ2-1	TGTGCCAGCAGCCAGACTAGCGCAATGAAAAATGAGCAGTTCTTC	CASSQTSAMKNEQFF
.	TRBV20-1	many	TRBJ1-1	TGCAGTGCTAGAGATAGAACCGACCCCTTGAACACTGAAGCTTTCTTT	CSARDRTDPLNTEAFF
TRBD2	TRBV19	many	TRBJ2-1	TGTGCCAGTGAGGGACTAGCCGCGGGCCCTTACAATGAGCAGTTCTTC	CASEGLAAGPYNEQFF
TRBD2	TRBV7-3	many	TRBJ2-1	TGTGCCAGCAGCTTATACGGGACTAGCTACAATGAGCAGTTCTTC	CASSLYGTSYNEQFF
.	TRBV7-2	.	TRBJ2-7	TGTGCCAGCAGCTTAGAGGGAGTTGAGCAGTACTTC	CASSLEGVEQYF
.	TRBV24-1	many	TRBJ2-1	TGTGCCACCAGTGACACGACTGGAGAGCAGTTCTTC	CATSDTTGEQFF